The next 2 T cell receptor beta chains were all read from a single sample in a study of blood T cell repertoires in COVID-19. Repertoires were generated with immunoSEQ multiplex PCR, while TCRdb's copy carries only in-frame clones and drops some. Here the sample spans roughly 50,000 clones, 80% to 90% being singletons. Sample: peripheral blood. Receptors originate from a man in his fifties with acute or convalescent COVID-19.

As regards this clone: One end of the junction does not line up with germline, which may come from a read error. V gene TRBV3-1 (or the pseudogene TRBV3-2) combines with J gene TRBJ1-2, with D perhaps matching TRBD1 (6 bases). CDR1 LGHDT and CDR2 YNNKEL come from the germline V gene (reference sequence). The CDR3 is 12 amino acids. In DNA, the CDR3 is TGTGCCAGCAGCCCCTCCGGGAGGGGGTTACTCTTC. Its protein product is CASSPSGRGLLF.

The chain links TRBV6-1 to TRBJ1-3, with D tentatively TRBD1 (5 bases). V dropped 2 bases and J dropped 8 bases, with 13 bases sitting between them. Germline values: CDR1 MNHNS, CDR2 SASEGT. This CDR3 is built from 14 residues. In DNA, the CDR3 is TGTGCCAGCAGTGAAAGTGGGGCAGAGGACACCATATATTTT. This encodes CASSESGAEDTIYF.